This T cell receptor beta chain was profiled in a study of molecular identifiers for immune sequencing clone quantification. Study-level findings and limits: In CMV-specific effectors, clones above 20 copies held over 99% of molecules; naive, under 1%.

The length of the CDR3 is 16 residues. Germline V gene lookup returns CDR1 SGHTA and CDR2 FQGNSA. Trimming removed 2 bases from V and 1 base from J, with 13 bases in between. Each library that profiled naive CD8 cells came from approximately 20,000 to 1,000,000 sorted cells with 10%, 30% or 50% RNA. This clonotype was seen repeatedly, ten times or more. Its target is unknown. One entry per CDR3 protein, called by TCRdb with MiXCR from the PCR reads. The table lists roughly 630,000 distinct CDR3 sequences, roughly 27% of them singletons. The chain employs TRBV7-2 and TRBJ2-3; D remains ambiguous. This sequence originates from a human donor in good health. Some libraries in this study had Jurkat cell RNA spiked in. Sequences were obtained from naive CD8+ T cells from blood, with Jurkat cell RNA spiked in. Subset defined: FACS-sorted CD8+CD4-CCR7+CD45RA+ naive T cells. DNA for the CDR3: TGTGCCAGCAGCTTATCTGTCGGATGGGGCACAGATACGCAGTATTTT. Its protein product is CASSLSVGWGTDTQYF.